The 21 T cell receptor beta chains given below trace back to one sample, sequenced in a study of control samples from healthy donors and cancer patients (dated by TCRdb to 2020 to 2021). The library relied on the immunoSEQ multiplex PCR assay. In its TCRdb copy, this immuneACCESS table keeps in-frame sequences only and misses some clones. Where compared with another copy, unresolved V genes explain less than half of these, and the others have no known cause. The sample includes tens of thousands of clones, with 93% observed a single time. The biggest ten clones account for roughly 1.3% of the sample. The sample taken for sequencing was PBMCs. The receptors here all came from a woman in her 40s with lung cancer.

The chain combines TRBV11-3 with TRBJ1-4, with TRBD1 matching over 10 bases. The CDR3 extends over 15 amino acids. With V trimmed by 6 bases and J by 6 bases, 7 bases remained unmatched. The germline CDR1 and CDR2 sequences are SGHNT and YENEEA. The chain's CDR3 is CASRRDRGQDEKLFF. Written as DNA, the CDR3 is TGTGCCAGCAGACGCGACAGGGGGCAGGATGAAAAACTGTTTTTT.

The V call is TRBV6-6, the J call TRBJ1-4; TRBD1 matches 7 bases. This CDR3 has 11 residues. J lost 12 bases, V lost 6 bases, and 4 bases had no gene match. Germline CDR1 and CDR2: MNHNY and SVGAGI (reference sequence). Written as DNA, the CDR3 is TGTGCCAGCAGCTTAACAGGGGAACTGTTTTTT. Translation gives CASSLTGELFF.

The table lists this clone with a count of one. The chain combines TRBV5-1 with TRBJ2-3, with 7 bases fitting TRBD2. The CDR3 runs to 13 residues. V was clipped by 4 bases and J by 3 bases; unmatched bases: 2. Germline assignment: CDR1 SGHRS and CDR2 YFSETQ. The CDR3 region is CASSVGGTDTQYF. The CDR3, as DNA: TGCGCCAGCAGCGTGGGGGGGACAGATACGCAGTATTTT. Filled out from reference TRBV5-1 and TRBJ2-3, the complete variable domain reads KAGVTQTPRYLIKTRGQQVTLSCSPISGHRSVSWYQQTPGQGLQFLFEYFSETQRNKGNFPGRFSGRQFSNSRSEMNVSTLELGDSALYLCASSVGGTDTQYFGPGTRLTVL.

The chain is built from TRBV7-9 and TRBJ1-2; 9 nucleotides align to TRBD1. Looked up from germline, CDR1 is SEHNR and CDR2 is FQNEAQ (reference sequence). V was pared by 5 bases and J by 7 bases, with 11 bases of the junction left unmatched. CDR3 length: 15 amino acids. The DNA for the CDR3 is TGTGCCAGCAGCGCTTCGGGACAGGGACTATCTGGCTACACCTTC. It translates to CASSASGQGLSGYTF.

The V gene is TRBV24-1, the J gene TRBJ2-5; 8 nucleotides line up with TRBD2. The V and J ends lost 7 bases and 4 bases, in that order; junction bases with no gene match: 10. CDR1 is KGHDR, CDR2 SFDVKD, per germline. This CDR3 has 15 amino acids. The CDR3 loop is CATRNSGDGGETQYF. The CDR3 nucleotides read TGTGCCACCAGGAATAGCGGGGACGGCGGAGAGACCCAGTACTTC.

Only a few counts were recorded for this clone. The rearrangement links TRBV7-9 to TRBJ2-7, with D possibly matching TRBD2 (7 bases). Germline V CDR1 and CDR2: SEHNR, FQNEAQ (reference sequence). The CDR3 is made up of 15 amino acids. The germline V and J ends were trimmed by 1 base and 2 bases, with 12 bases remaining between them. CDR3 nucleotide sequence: TGTGCCAGCAGCTTAGGCGGGGGCCGTCCCTACGAGCAGTACTTC. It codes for CASSLGGGRPYEQYF.

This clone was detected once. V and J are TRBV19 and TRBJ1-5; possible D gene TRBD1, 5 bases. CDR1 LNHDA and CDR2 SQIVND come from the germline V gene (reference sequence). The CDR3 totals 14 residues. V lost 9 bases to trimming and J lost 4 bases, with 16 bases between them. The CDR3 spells CASSGGTRNQPQHF. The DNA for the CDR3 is TGTGCCAGCTCGGGAGGGACGAGAAATCAGCCCCAGCATTTT.

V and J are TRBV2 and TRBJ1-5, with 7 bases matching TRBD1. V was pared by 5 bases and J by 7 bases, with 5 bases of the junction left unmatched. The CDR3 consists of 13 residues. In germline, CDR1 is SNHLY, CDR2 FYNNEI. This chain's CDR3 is CASSQGEGQPQHF. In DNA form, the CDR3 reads TGTGCCAGCAGTCAGGGGGAAGGCCAGCCCCAGCATTTT. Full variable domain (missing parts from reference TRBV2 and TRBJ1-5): EPEVTQTPSHQVTQMGQEVILRCVPISNHLYFYWYRQILGQKVEFLVSFYNNEISEKSEIFDDQFSVERPDGSNFTLKIRSTKLEDSAMYFCASSQGEGQPQHFGDGTRLSIL.

CDR3 sequence reads: CASSLSQGYNSPLHF. Written as DNA, the CDR3 is TGTGCCAGCAGTTTATCACAGGGCTATAATTCACCCCTCCACTTT. The rearrangement joins TRBV28 to TRBJ1-6; TRBD1 might be the D (6 bases). CDR3 length: 15 residues. The ends were cut back, 1 base at V and 3 bases at J, with 7 bases in the middle. From germline, CDR1 is MDHEN and CDR2 SYDVKM.

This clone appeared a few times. The CDR3 protein is CATRAPGQDYNEQFF. The CDR3, as DNA: TGTGCCACCAGGGCGCCGGGACAGGATTACAATGAGCAGTTCTTC. The V call is TRBV15, the J call TRBJ2-1; TRBD1 matches 8 bases. The CDR3 extends over 15 amino acids. V shed 6 bases, J shed 4 bases, and the junction held 8 bases outside the gene matches. Germline CDR1 is LNHNV and CDR2 is YYDKDF (reference sequence).

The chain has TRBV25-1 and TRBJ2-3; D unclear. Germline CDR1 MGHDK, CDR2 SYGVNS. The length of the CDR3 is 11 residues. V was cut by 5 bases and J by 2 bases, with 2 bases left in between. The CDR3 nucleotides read TGTGCCAGCAGTTACACAGATACGCAGTATTTT. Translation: CASSYTDTQYF.

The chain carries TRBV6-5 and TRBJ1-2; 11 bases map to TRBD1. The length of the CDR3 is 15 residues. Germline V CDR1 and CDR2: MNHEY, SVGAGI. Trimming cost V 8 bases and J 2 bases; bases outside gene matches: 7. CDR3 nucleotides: TGTGCCAGCCTGGGACAGGGGGATCCAAACTATGGCTACACCTTC. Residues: CASLGQGDPNYGYTF.

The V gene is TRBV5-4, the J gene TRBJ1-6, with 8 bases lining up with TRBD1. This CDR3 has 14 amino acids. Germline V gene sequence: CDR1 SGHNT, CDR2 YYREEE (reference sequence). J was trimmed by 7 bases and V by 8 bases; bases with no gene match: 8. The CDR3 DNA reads TGTGCCAGTGGGTCCGGGACAGGCAATTCACCCCTCCACTTT. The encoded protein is CASGSGTGNSPLHF.

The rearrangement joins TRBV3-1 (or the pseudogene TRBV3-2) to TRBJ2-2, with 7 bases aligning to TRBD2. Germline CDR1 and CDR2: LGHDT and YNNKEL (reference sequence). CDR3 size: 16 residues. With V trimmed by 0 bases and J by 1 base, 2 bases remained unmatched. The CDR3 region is CASSQDSGGNTGELFF. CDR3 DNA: TGTGCCAGCAGCCAAGATTCGGGGGGGAACACCGGGGAGCTGTTTTTT.

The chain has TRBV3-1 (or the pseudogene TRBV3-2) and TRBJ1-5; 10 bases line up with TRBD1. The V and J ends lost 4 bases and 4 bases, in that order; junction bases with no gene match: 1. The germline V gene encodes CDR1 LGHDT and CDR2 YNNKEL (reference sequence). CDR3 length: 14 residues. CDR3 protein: CASSPGQGNQPQHF. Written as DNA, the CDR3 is TGTGCCAGCAGCCCGGGACAGGGGAATCAGCCCCAGCATTTT.

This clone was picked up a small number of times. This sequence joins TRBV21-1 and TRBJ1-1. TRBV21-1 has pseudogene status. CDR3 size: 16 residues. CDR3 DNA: TGTGCCAGCAGCCTTAAGGGGGGGCGGGAGGACACTGAAGCTTTCTTT. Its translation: CASSLKGGREDTEAFF.

The CDR3 coding sequence is TGTGCCAGCAGCTGGAACGGATATGAGCAGTTCTTC. This gives the protein CASSWNGYEQFF. The V gene is TRBV5-4, the J gene TRBJ2-1; D gene unclear. The CDR3 runs 12 residues. The germline CDR1 and CDR2 sequences are SGHNT and YYREEE (reference sequence). V lost 3 bases and J lost 8, with 9 bases in between.

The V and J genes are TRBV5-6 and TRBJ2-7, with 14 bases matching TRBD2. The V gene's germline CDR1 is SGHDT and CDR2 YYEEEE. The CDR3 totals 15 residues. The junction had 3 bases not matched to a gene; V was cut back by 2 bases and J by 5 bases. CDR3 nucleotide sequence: TGTGCCAGCAGCTTTGGGACTAGCGGGGGACACGAGCAGTACTTC. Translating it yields CASSFGTSGGHEQYF.

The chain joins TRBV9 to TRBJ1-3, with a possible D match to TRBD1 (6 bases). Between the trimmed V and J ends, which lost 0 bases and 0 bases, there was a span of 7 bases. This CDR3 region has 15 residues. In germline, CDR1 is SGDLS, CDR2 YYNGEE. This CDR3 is CASSVGDISGNTIYF. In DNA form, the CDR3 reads TGTGCCAGCAGCGTAGGGGACATCTCTGGAAACACCATATATTTT. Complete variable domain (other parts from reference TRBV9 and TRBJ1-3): DSGVTQTPKHLITATGQRVTLRCSPRSGDLSVYWYQQSLDQGLQFLIQYYNGEERAKGNILERFSAQQFPDLHSELNLSSLELGDSALYFCASSVGDISGNTIYFGEGSWLTVV.

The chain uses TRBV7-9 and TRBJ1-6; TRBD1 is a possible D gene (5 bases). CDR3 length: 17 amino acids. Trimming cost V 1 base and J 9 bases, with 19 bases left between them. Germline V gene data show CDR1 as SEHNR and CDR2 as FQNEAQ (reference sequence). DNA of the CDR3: TGTGCCAGCAGCTTAGGGGCGACAGAATCCGGCGGTTCACCCCTCCACTTT. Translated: CASSLGATESGGSPLHF.

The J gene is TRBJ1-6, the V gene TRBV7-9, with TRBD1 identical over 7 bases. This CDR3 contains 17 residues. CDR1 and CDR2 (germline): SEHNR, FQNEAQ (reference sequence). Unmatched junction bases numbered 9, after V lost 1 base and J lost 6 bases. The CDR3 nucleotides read TGTGCCAGCAGCTTAGGACACGTGACAGGGTTTAATTCACCCCTCCACTTT. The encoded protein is CASSLGHVTGFNSPLHF.